This entry features one TCR beta chain sequence. Germline-derived CDR1 and CDR2 are MDHEN and SYDVKM. The V gene lost 7 bases and the J gene lost 0 bases, with 12 bases spanning the gap. The length of the CDR3 is 15 residues. The record originates from a study of T cell changes during pregnancy in multiple sclerosis. Sequencing used immunoSEQ multiplex PCR; TCRdb keeps in-frame clones, though not all of them. The sample yields under 55,000 clones, nearly 95% seen once. This clonotype was sampled from a female donor in good health, enrolled as a control in a pregnancy study. The chain has TRBV28 and TRBJ2-2; the D gene is possibly TRBD2 (6 bases). The sequencing used CD4+ T cells from peripheral blood mononuclear cells, collected after pregnancy. CDR3 sequence: CASTLGGANTGELFF. The CDR3 nucleotides are TGTGCCAGCACCTTGGGGGGAGCGAACACCGGGGAGCTGTTTTTT.